This note documents a single T cell receptor beta chain sequence. This clonotype was counted between two and nine times. Its target antigen remains unknown. Base qualities are not at hand, and no much larger clone is one base apart. This specimen belongs to a study of vaccination and CD4 T cells after COVID-19 (dated by TCRdb to between 2020 and 2023). As for the study more broadly: Every convalescent patient had a positive nasal swab PCR test for SARS-CoV-2, with mild disease in 9 or 10 patients and severe disease in one. The time from the second vaccine dose to post-vaccine blood sampling had a median of around 72 days and ranged from roughly 13 to 241 days. Overlapping spike peptide pools from SARS-CoV-2 and from the common cold coronaviruses HCoV-NL63, HCoV-OC43 and HCoV-229E were used as culture stimuli. In around 9 COVID-19 convalescent patients and a handful of infection-naive healthy vaccine recipients, researchers compared the spike-specific CD4+ TCR repertoire from before mRNA vaccination with the repertoire from after. The convalescent cohort comprised six males and four females, including two Hispanic individuals, seven Caucasians, two Asians and one multiracial person. Post-COVID blood samples were collected from convalescent patients a median of around 100 days after diagnosis, with a range of roughly 30 to 161 days. Two doses of either the Pfizer-BioNTech BNT162b2 vaccine (n=8) or the Moderna mRNA-1273 vaccine (n=2) were administered to participants. Control cultures received a CEFX viral epitope pool as the positive control, an HIV-1 Nef peptide pool as the negative control, or no peptide.

The treatment or condition label here, explained by the study, means: roughly 10-day PBMC culture with coronavirus spike peptide pools or control peptides (ViraFEST assay). The study used the ViraFEST assay, which expanded antigen-specific T cells with peptide pools and then identified expanded clonotypes by TCR sequencing. The convalescent patients' positive SARS-CoV-2 PCR tests were from March to December 2020, which was before the Alpha, Beta and Delta variants emerged in the United States. More than 1.5 million PBMCs per well were cultured in IMDM with roughly 5% human AB serum and roughly 9.3 IU/ml IL-2, plus 10 ug/ml peptide pools. On days 3 and 7, half of the culture medium was replaced with fresh IL-2-containing medium. After approximately 11 days of culture, CD4+ T cells were isolated by negative selection with the EasySep CD4+ T cell isolation kit. PBMCs were separated from whole blood using Ficoll-Paque Plus gradient centrifugation and then either used fresh or cryopreserved at -140C. Each culture condition was generally run in triplicate wells.

The CDR3 runs 12 amino acids, cysteine and phenylalanine included. Left in the record is the CDR3 DNA by itself, 36 bases read in frame from the first base. V is cut by 2 bases and J by 6 bases, and the space between the germline ends is 8 bases. CDR1 is given as MNHEY and CDR2 as SVGAGI, both from the germline V gene. Results and caveats for the whole study, not just this receptor: Nearly all vaccine-specific clones in convalescent patients (304 of 307) were mono-reactive for SARS-CoV-2 spike rather than cross-reactive with common cold coronaviruses. An increase in the median number of SARS-CoV-2-reactive clonotypes from around 20 after infection to approximately 41 after vaccination was observed, but the change was not found to be significant. In convalescent patients, a median about 90% of post-vaccine SARS-CoV-2-reactive clones were detected only after vaccination, and vaccine-specific priming was suggested by this finding. The number of convalescent patients in the study was relatively small, and the study did not examine early timepoints following natural infection.

The method behind the library was PCR. TCR sequencing of DNA from cultured CD4+ T cells used the Oncomine TCR Beta short-read assay at the Johns Hopkins FTIC core. The QIAamp micro DNA kit was used to extract genomic DNA from the cultured CD4+ T cells. The Oncomine TCR Beta libraries from cultured CD4+ T cells were pooled using unique dual indexes and then sequenced on an Illumina iSeq 100. In the original analysis: Non-productive sequences were filtered out, and CDR3s that did not start with C, did not end with F or W, or were shorter than 7 amino acids were discarded. Antigen-specific clonotypes were identified with the MANAFEST web application by comparing peptide-stimulated wells with reference and other culture wells. Positive clones required FDR below 0.05, an odds ratio above 5, and productive frequency above 0.1% in at least two of three replicate wells. A clonotype was classed as cross-reactive if the clonotype showed significant expansion both in SARS-CoV-2 spike wells and in at least one common cold coronavirus spike condition. Using R version 3.6.1, CDR3 homology was evaluated through Levenshtein distances (stringdist) along with unrooted phylogenetic trees (ape). In-frame beta chains were kept once TCRdb had trimmed the public reads at Q25 with fastp and called clones with MiXCR. Merged by CDR3 protein, the rows form single entries marked with the most common genes and DNA. TCRdb, rather than the study authors, made the V and J calls. Counted in this sample were about 19,000 distinct CDR3 sequences; roughly 46% of them appeared once. The ten top clones hold about 6.3% of the sample.

Sequencing was performed on CD4+ T cells from blood, cultured in vitro, taken before SARS-CoV-2 vaccination. The V gene is TRBV6-5 and the J gene is TRBJ2-7, with the D gene not confidently named. This sequence originates from a human donor who had recovered from COVID-19. The CDR3 region reads CASSYPLGEQYF. The sequence in DNA is TGTGCCAGCAGTTACCCGTTAGGCGAGCAGTACTTC.